This T cell receptor beta chain comes out of a study of T cell repertoires in cytomegalovirus infection. One entry per CDR3 protein, called by TCRdb with MiXCR from the reads. The sample lists some 320,000 distinct CDR3 sequences, roughly 29% seen once, with 15% to 20% in the top ten. The CDR3 sequence is 11 residues long. After removal of 8 bases from V and 8 bases from J, the junction contained 1 base not matched to a gene. Germline loops: CDR1 LNHNV, CDR2 YYDKDF (reference sequence). This clonotype was detected only once. The antigen is undetermined. The receptor's source is a human donor in good health (CMV status not recorded). Some clones in this sample may be carry-over from other donors' samples. This specimen was cultured PBMCs, taken from culture after CMV antigen stimulation. This chain connects TRBV15 to TRBJ2-1, with TRBD2 identical over 9 bases. The CDR3 nucleotides are TGTGCCACCGGGACTAGCTATGAGCAGTTCTTC. Amino acid sequence: CATGTSYEQFF.